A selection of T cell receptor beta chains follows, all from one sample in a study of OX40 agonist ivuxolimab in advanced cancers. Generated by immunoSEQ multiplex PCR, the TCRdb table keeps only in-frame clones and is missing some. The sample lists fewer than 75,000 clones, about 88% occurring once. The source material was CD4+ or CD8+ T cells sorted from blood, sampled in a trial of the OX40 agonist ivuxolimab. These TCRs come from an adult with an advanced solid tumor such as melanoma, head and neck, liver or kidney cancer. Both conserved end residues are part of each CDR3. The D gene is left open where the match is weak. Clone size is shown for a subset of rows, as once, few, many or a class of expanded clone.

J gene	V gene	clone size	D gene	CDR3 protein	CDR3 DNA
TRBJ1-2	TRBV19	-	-	CASMSDDYGYTF	TGTGCCAGTATGTCAGACGACTATGGCTACACCTTC
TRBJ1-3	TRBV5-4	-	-	CASSLDMGAGNTIYF	TGTGCCAGCAGCTTGGATATGGGGGCTGGAAACACCATATATTTT
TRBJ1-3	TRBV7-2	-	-	CASSFDRSHLQGTIYF	TGTGCCAGCAGCTTTGACAGGAGCCATCTTCAAGGGACCATATATTTT
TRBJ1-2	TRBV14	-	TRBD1	CASSQAYRGGGYTF	TGTGCCAGCAGCCAAGCCTACAGGGGTGGGGGCTACACCTTC
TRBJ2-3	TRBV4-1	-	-	CASSQDITLGDTQYF	TGCGCCAGCAGCCAAGATATTACCCTCGGGGATACGCAGTATTTT
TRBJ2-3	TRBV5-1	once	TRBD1	CASTLMDRVGTDTQYF	TGCGCCAGTACACTTATGGACAGGGTCGGAACAGATACGCAGTATTTT
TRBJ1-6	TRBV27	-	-	CASSLRGSSYNSPLHF	TGTGCCAGCAGTTTAAGGGGTAGCTCCTATAATTCACCCCTCCACTTT
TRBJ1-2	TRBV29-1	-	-	CSFRDNYGYTF	TGCAGCTTCCGGGACAACTATGGCTACACCTTC
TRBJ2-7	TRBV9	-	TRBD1	CASSPGQGASYEQYF	TGTGCCAGCAGCCCAGGACAGGGGGCTTCCTACGAGCAGTACTTC
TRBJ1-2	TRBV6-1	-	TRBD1	CASSADRGPYGYTF	TGTGCCAGCAGTGCGGACAGGGGACCCTATGGCTACACCTTC
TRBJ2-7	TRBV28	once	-	CASKTGDLAYEQYF	TGTGCCAGCAAGACGGGGGACCTAGCCTACGAGCAGTACTTC
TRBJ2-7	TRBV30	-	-	CACGDGYEQYF	TGTGCCTGCGGGGACGGCTACGAGCAGTACTTC
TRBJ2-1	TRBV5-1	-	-	CASSLGGYLNEQFF	TGCGCCAGCAGCTTGGGCGGGTACCTCAATGAGCAGTTCTTC
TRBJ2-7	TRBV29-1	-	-	CSVAVDIYEQYF	TGCAGCGTAGCCGTCGATATCTACGAGCAGTACTTC
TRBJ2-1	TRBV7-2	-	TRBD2	CASSGAGSYNEQFF	TGTGCCAGCAGCGGAGCGGGGTCCTACAATGAGCAGTTCTTC
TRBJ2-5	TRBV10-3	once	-	CAISAPGETQYF	TGTGCCATCAGTGCGCCAGGAGAGACCCAGTACTTC
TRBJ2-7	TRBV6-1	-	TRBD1	CASSNLWDSAYEQYF	TGTGCCAGCAGTAATCTGTGGGACAGTGCCTACGAGCAGTACTTC
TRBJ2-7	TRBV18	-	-	CASSPLVGEQYF	TGTGCCAGCTCACCACTTGTAGGAGAGCAGTACTTC
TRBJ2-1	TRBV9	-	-	CASSVLPQGTYNEQFF	TGTGCCAGCAGCGTCCTCCCTCAGGGCACCTACAATGAGCAGTTCTTC
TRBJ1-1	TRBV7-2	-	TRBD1	CASSRDGQGTEAFF	TGTGCCAGCAGCCGAGACGGACAGGGCACTGAAGCTTTCTTT
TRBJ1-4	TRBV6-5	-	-	CASSSGRINEKLFF	TGTGCCAGCAGCTCGGGACGGATTAATGAAAAACTGTTTTTT
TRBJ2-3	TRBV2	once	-	CASRPSTSTDTQYF	TGTGCCAGCAGACCCAGCACTAGCACAGATACGCAGTATTTT
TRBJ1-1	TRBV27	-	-	CASSLTGGLNTEAFF	TGTGCCAGCAGTTTAACCGGGGGCTTGAACACTGAAGCTTTCTTT
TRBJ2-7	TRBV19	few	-	CASSIPPGEQYF	TGTGCCAGTAGTATCCCGCCTGGCGAGCAGTACTTC
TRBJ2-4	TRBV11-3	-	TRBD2	CASSRTSGRAGRAKNIQYF	TGTGCCAGCAGCAGGACTAGCGGGAGGGCCGGTCGGGCCAAAAACATTCAGTACTTC
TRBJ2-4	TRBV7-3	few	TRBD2	CASSLGGTNAIQYF	TGTGCCAGCAGCTTAGGCGGGACTAACGCCATTCAGTACTTC
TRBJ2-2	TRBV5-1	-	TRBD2	CASSSGEGLAGGPVVGELFF	TGCGCCAGCAGCTCTGGAGAGGGACTAGCGGGAGGGCCGGTGGTCGGGGAGCTGTTTTTT
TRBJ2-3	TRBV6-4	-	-	CASSDGPAGVGTQYF	TGTGCCAGCAGTGATGGGCCGGCTGGGGTTGGTACGCAGTATTTT
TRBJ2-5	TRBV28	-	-	CASSLSPSWTQYF	TGTGCCAGCAGTCTTTCCCCGTCGTGGACCCAGTACTTC
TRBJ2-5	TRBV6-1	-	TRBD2	CASSESAGESETQYF	TGTGCCAGCAGTGAATCGGCGGGAGAGTCGGAGACCCAGTACTTC
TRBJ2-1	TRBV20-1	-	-	CSASGDRQQFF	TGCAGTGCTAGTGGAGACCGTCAGCAGTTCTTC
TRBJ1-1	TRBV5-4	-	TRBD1	CASSLVGTGGEAFF	TGTGCCAGCAGCTTGGTAGGGACAGGCGGTGAAGCTTTCTTT
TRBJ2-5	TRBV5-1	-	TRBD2	CASSRPGRPQETQYF	TGCGCCAGCAGCCGCCCCGGGAGGCCCCAAGAGACCCAGTACTTC